This is a list of T cell receptor beta chains from one sample in a study of shared clonotypes between healthy human individuals. Only in-frame clones appear in the TCRdb table, and some are missing; sequencing was by immunoSEQ multiplex PCR. The repertoire includes 950,000 to 1,100,000 clones, 75% to 85% of them detected once, and roughly 0.55% sits in the top ten. The sequencing input was memory CD4+ T cells from PBMCs. Every receptor here comes from a man aged 18 to 29 in good health. Some clones in this sample may be carry-over from other donors' samples. Each CDR3 is given with its conserved first and last residue.

J	V	CDR3
TRBJ1-2	TRBV30	CAWGRAYYGYTF
TRBJ1-4	TRBV28	CASTPGVKLFF
TRBJ1-4	TRBV2	CASTLEGTGHEKLFF
TRBJ1-1	TRBV5-1	CASSGGQVNTEAFF
TRBJ1-1	TRBV25-1	CASSSHGGVKDGKAFF
TRBJ1-5	TRBV18	CASSQGPRNQPQHF
TRBJ2-7	TRBV29-1	CSVALPSYEQYF
TRBJ1-1	TRBV11-3	CASSLGGNTEAFF
TRBJ1-5	TRBV19	CASSWDEAAQPQHF
TRBJ2-5	TRBV11-3	CASSNSGQETQYF
TRBJ2-1	TRBV19	CASTGGYSYNEQFF
TRBJ2-3	TRBV2	CASSQRTRSTDTQYF
TRBJ2-5	TRBV9	CASSAGTSDVETQYF
TRBJ2-7	TRBV20-1	CSANSAGEQYF
TRBJ2-2	TRBV28	CASSPPYDGELFF
TRBJ2-4	TRBV5-1	CASSEGIGPLRAKNIQYF
TRBJ1-1	TRBV6-1	CASTRQGAEAFF
TRBJ2-5	TRBV7-3	CASSLVREETQYF
TRBJ1-1	TRBV29-1	CSGGSGYTEAFF
TRBJ1-6	TRBV5-1	CASSPLGGTNSPLHF
TRBJ2-1	TRBV27	CASSRNYNEQFF